These 31 T cell receptor beta chains originate from one sample sequenced in a study of blood T cell repertoires in COVID-19. Method: immunoSEQ multiplex PCR; TCRdb's copy keeps in-frame clones and lacks some. The sample contains some 230,000 clones, about 85% of which appear only once. The sample was peripheral blood. Receptors were obtained from a woman aged 45-65 years with COVID-19, enrolled during active disease.

This chain connects TRBV2 to TRBJ2-1; a weak D match, TRBD1 (5 bases). Germline V gene sequence: CDR1 SNHLY, CDR2 FYNNEI. The CDR3 runs to 10 residues. V gave up 10 bases and J gave up 8 bases, with 9 bases separating them. CDR3 DNA: TGTGCCATCTCAGGGTATGAGCAGTTCTTC. Its protein product is CAISGYEQFF.

V usage is TRBV11-2 and J usage is TRBJ1-2; D ambiguous. Germline V CDR1 and CDR2: SGHAT, FQNNGV. The CDR3 is 12 residues long. V dropped 3 bases and J dropped 3 bases, with 5 bases sitting between them. CDR3 amino acids: CASSLDYYGYTF. CDR3 DNA: TGTGCCAGCAGCTTGGACTACTATGGCTACACCTTC.

Only a few counts were recorded for this clone. The V gene is TRBV5-5, the J gene TRBJ1-1; no firm D call. Trimming removed 4 bases at V and 7 bases at J, with 8 bases between. This CDR3 comprises 11 residues. The germline CDR1 and CDR2 sequences are SGHKS and YYEKEE (reference sequence). Here the CDR3 reads CASSDYYEAFF. CDR3 coding DNA: TGTGCCAGCAGCGATTACTATGAAGCTTTCTTT.

The gene calls are TRBV11-2 and TRBJ2-1, with D uncertain. V lost 2 bases, J lost 5 bases, and 7 bases lay in between. This CDR3 comprises 13 residues. Germline CDR1 SGHAT, CDR2 FQNNGV. The CDR3 loop is CASSLIPNNEQFF. The CDR3 DNA sequence: TGTGCCAGCAGCTTAATCCCCAACAATGAGCAGTTCTTC.

The V gene is TRBV27, the J gene TRBJ1-6; D may be TRBD1 (5 bases). V shed 4 bases and J shed 7 bases, with 8 bases lying between them. Germline CDR1 and CDR2: MNHEY and SMNVEV (reference sequence). The CDR3 extends over 13 amino acids. CDR3 DNA: TGTGCCAGCAGTTCCACAGGAAATTCACCCCTCCACTTT. This encodes CASSSTGNSPLHF.

Only one count was recorded for this clone. The chain couples TRBV2 to TRBJ1-4; 7 bases agree with TRBD1. The V segment lost 6 bases and the J segment 7 bases; nucleotides outside the gene matches: 5. This CDR3 has 13 residues. Germline V lookup: CDR1 SNHLY, CDR2 FYNNEI. CDR3 bases: TGTGCCAGCAGCAGGGGGATGAGTGAAAAACTGTTTTTT. It specifies CASSRGMSEKLFF.

The chain carries TRBV11-2 and TRBJ2-1; TRBD2 matches at 14 bases. Germline V gene data show CDR1 as SGHAT and CDR2 as FQNNGV. The J segment lost 7 bases and the V segment lost 2 bases, leaving 13 bases of the junction unmatched. The CDR3 length is 19 residues. This chain's CDR3 is CASSLRLAGGPFSANEQFF. The CDR3, as DNA: TGTGCCAGCAGCTTACGACTAGCGGGGGGGCCTTTTTCCGCAAATGAGCAGTTCTTC. The whole variable domain, remainder taken from reference TRBV11-2 and TRBJ2-1, is EAGVAQSPRYKIIEKRQSVAFWCNPISGHATLYWYQQILGQGPKLLIQFQNNGVVDDSQLPKDRFSAERLKGVDSTLKIQPAKLEDSAVYLCASSLRLAGGPFSANEQFFGPGTRLTVL.

The genes are TRBV9 and TRBJ2-5, with TRBD2 matching 13 bases. CDR3 length equals 17 residues. Germline values: CDR1 SGDLS, CDR2 YYNGEE. With V trimmed by 5 bases and J by 1 base, 8 bases remained unmatched. The CDR3 spells CASSPFGLAGAQETQYF. The CDR3 DNA reads TGTGCCAGCAGTCCTTTTGGACTAGCGGGGGCCCAAGAGACCCAGTACTTC.

The chain combines TRBV4-3 with TRBJ1-1, with 8 nucleotides matching TRBD1. Germline V lookup: CDR1 LGHNA, CDR2 YSLEER. With V trimmed by 4 bases and J by 10 bases, 8 bases remained unmatched. This CDR3 spans 13 amino acids. The CDR3 coding sequence is TGCGCCAGCAGCCCACTCGGGACAGGAGGAGCTTTCTTT. Translated, it gives CASSPLGTGGAFF.

This clone was seen a handful of times. The chain uses TRBV7-2 and TRBJ1-6; D unclear. CDR3 size: 12 residues. In germline, CDR1 is SGHTA, CDR2 FQGNSA. With 4 bases removed from V and 9 bases from J, the gap between germline ends came to 7 bases. The CDR3 nucleotides read TGTGCCAGCAGCTCGTCCCTTTCACCCCTCCACTTT. Translating it yields CASSSSLSPLHF.

The genes are TRBV24-1 and TRBJ1-3; 9 nucleotides line up with TRBD1. The CDR3 is 15 amino acids. The V gene's germline CDR1 is KGHDR and CDR2 SFDVKD. The trim removed 2 bases at V and 4 bases at J, leaving 2 bases unmatched. Here the CDR3 DNA reads TGTGCCACCAGTGATTCCGGGACAGGGGGAAACACCATATATTTT. This encodes CATSDSGTGGNTIYF.

V is TRBV28 and J is TRBJ1-4; 7 bases line up with TRBD1. CDR3 length equals 16 residues. Germline CDR1 and CDR2: MDHEN and SYDVKM. Losses at the gene ends were 2 bases for V and 10 bases for J; bases not matched to a gene: 13. CDR3 residues: CASSLPSTGSIVKLFF. In DNA, the CDR3 is TGTGCCAGCAGTTTACCTTCGACAGGGAGTATCGTAAAACTGTTTTTT.

A single count supports this clone. At the DNA level, this CDR3 is encoded by other sequences in the same sample as well. The chain carries TRBV14 and TRBJ2-5; a possible D gene is TRBD1 (5 bases). V was clipped by 0 bases and J by 0 bases, with 8 bases between them. Per germline, CDR1 SGHDN and CDR2 FVKESK. The CDR3 has 15 residues. For the CDR3, the DNA is TGTGCCAGCAGCCAAGAAAGGACAAACCAAGAGACCCAGTACTTC. It translates to CASSQERTNQETQYF. The full variable domain, its missing parts supplied by reference TRBV14 and TRBJ2-5, is EAGVTQFPSHSVIEKGQTVTLRCDPISGHDNLYWYRRVMGKEIKFLLHFVKESKQDESGMPNNRFLAERTGGTYSTLKVQPAELEDSGVYFCASSQERTNQETQYFGPGTRLLVL.

The chain has TRBV7-3 and TRBJ1-5; TRBD1 agrees at 10 bases. V lost 3 bases and J lost 7; bases outside the gene matches: 6. The CDR3 sequence is 15 residues long. The germline V gene has CDR1 SGHTA and CDR2 FQGTGA. The CDR3 DNA sequence: TGTGCCAGCAGCTTGACAGGGGGCTTAGGACAGCCCCAGCATTTT. Translated, it gives CASSLTGGLGQPQHF.

The rearrangement links TRBV7-2 to TRBJ1-3; TRBD1 matches 8 bases. The CDR3 is 16 amino acids. Germline CDR1 SGHTA, CDR2 FQGNSA. Trimming at V came to 3 bases and at J to 4 bases, leaving 8 bases not matched to a gene. This CDR3 reads CASSFGAGGLGNTIYF. The CDR3 coding sequence is TGTGCCAGCAGCTTTGGGGCAGGGGGCTTGGGAAACACCATATATTTT.

The CDR3, as DNA: TGTGCCAGCAGTGAAGCGCAGGCCGCTTTTCGGTACGAGCAGTACGTC. The encoded protein is CASSEAQAAFRYEQYV. The chain couples TRBV6-1 to TRBJ2-7; no clear D gene. Germline V gene sequence: CDR1 MNHNS, CDR2 SASEGT. V was pared by 0 bases and J by 4 bases, with 16 bases between. CDR3 length: 16 residues.

The chain couples TRBV28 to TRBJ1-5, with 7 bases identical to TRBD1. This CDR3 is 16 amino acids long. The ends lost 6 bases at V and 1 base at J; junction bases unmatched: 9. The germline CDR1 and CDR2 sequences are MDHEN and SYDVKM. The CDR3 nucleotides read TGTGCCAGCAGAATTAGGGGGCGGGGAAGCAATCAGCCCCAGCATTTT. Amino acid sequence: CASRIRGRGSNQPQHF.

A remark on this clone: At one end, the junction sequence differs from germline, possibly due to a read error. The chain carries TRBV6-1 and TRBJ1-2, with D perhaps matching TRBD1 (6 bases). Germline V CDR1 and CDR2: MNHNS, SASEGT. The CDR3 is 12 amino acids. The CDR3 coding sequence is TGTGCCAGCAGTAAAGCGGGGAGGGGGTACACCTTC. This sequence encodes CASSKAGRGYTF.

The V gene is TRBV2, the J gene TRBJ2-7; TRBD1 might be the D (5 bases). Germline V gene lookup returns CDR1 SNHLY and CDR2 FYNNEI. With 4 bases removed from V and 6 bases from J, the gap between germline ends came to 10 bases. The CDR3 totals 12 residues. The CDR3 bases are TGTGCCAGCAGTGCGGACACCCCCGAGCAGTACGTC. This translates into CASSADTPEQYV.

The chain carries TRBV5-3 and TRBJ2-7; the D is unclear. TRBV5-3 is designated an ORF whose function remains uncertain. This CDR3 region has 9 residues. V was pared by 5 bases and J by 12 bases, with 9 bases between. The CDR3 reads CARRPSTYV. The CDR3 nucleotides are TGTGCCAGAAGGCCAAGCACGTACGTC.

This clone was recorded a few times. The chain couples TRBV6-6 to TRBJ2-7, with D unresolved. V dropped 2 bases and J dropped 4 bases, with 6 bases sitting between them. Germline CDR1 is MNHNY and CDR2 is SVGAGI (reference sequence). This CDR3 is built from 12 residues. The CDR3 bases are TGTGCCAGCAGTTACGACATATACGAGCAGTACGTC. Translated, it gives CASSYDIYEQYV.

This clone appeared once. This chain links TRBV6-5 with TRBJ1-2; D is uncertain. This CDR3 comprises 15 residues. Germline V gene data show CDR1 as MNHEY and CDR2 as SVGAGI. V was shortened by 2 bases and J by 8 bases, with 18 bases between the two germline ends. This CDR3 is CASSYTTESRGGYTF. The CDR3 DNA reads TGTGCCAGCAGTTACACGACGGAGAGTCGGGGAGGCTACACCTTC.

The rearrangement uses TRBV6-5 and TRBJ2-7, with 11 bases matching TRBD1. CDR1 MNHEY and CDR2 SVGAGI come from the germline V gene. Germline trimming cut 5 bases from V and 5 bases from J; bases unmatched to any gene: 8. The CDR3 spans 15 residues. The chain's CDR3 is CASSPDRGRSDEQYF. The CDR3 DNA sequence: TGTGCCAGCAGTCCGGACAGGGGGCGAAGCGACGAGCAGTACTTC.

This chain links TRBV19 with TRBJ1-2, with D maybe TRBD1 (6 bases). The CDR3 totals 15 residues. Trimming removed 1 base at V and 3 bases at J, with 12 bases between. Germline V gene lookup returns CDR1 LNHDA and CDR2 SQIVND (reference sequence). This CDR3 reads CASSIVEGGYYGYTF. In DNA form, the CDR3 reads TGTGCCAGTAGTATAGTGGAAGGGGGTTACTATGGCTACACCTTC.

The chain carries TRBV11-3 and TRBJ2-4, with D maybe TRBD1 (5 bases). V was cut by 3 bases and J by 5 bases, with 11 bases left in between. In germline, CDR1 is SGHNT, CDR2 YENEEA. The CDR3 sequence is 14 residues long. This CDR3 is CASSFGQGENIQYF. The CDR3 DNA follows: TGTGCCAGCAGCTTCGGGCAGGGCGAAAACATTCAGTACTTC.

This clone was seen just once. The chain carries TRBV10-1 and TRBJ2-2; perhaps TRBD2 as D (6 bases). The CDR3 covers 14 residues. Trimming removed 5 bases from V and 3 bases from J, with 10 bases in between. Germline-derived CDR1 and CDR2 are WNHNN and SYGVQD (reference sequence). CDR3 protein: CASSLARDTGELFF. The CDR3 DNA reads TGCGCCAGCAGTCTAGCGAGAGACACCGGGGAGCTGTTTTTT.

The genes are TRBV20-1 and TRBJ2-1; the match to TRBD2 covers 10 bases. Germline trimming cut 3 bases from V and 4 bases from J; bases unmatched to any gene: 6. Germline V lookup: CDR1 DFQATT, CDR2 SNEGSKA (reference sequence). The CDR3 is made up of 15 amino acids. CDR3 loop: CSASPTSGTYNEQFF. DNA for the CDR3: TGCAGTGCTAGTCCCACTAGCGGGACATACAATGAGCAGTTCTTC.

This rearrangement joins TRBV12-3 or TRBV12-4 to TRBJ2-2; D not resolved. The CDR3 has 13 amino acids. Trimming left V 6 bases short and J 9 bases short, with 14 bases between. CDR3 sequence reads: CASSPSVRWELFF. Here the CDR3 DNA reads TGTGCCAGCAGCCCCAGCGTACGGTGGGAGCTGTTTTTT.

This chain joins TRBV27 and TRBJ1-2; the D is unclear. CDR3 length: 13 residues. The germline CDR1 and CDR2 sequences are MNHEY and SMNVEV (reference sequence). Trimming removed 6 bases at V and 3 bases at J, with 11 bases between. Here the CDR3 DNA reads TGTGCCAGCAGCCACAGAACAGACTATGGCTACACCTTC. This sequence encodes CASSHRTDYGYTF.

The chain links TRBV6-4 to TRBJ1-6; 10 nucleotides line up with TRBD1. Germline values: CDR1 MRHNA, CDR2 SNTAGT. The CDR3 spans 14 residues. Trimming cost V 6 bases and J 7 bases; bases outside gene matches: 3. The CDR3 region has the DNA TGTGCCAGCAGGGGACAGGGGATGAATTCACCCCTCCACTTT. It is translated as CASRGQGMNSPLHF.

The rearrangement links TRBV19 to TRBJ2-1, with D tentatively TRBD2 (5 bases). Trimming pared 6 bases from V and 12 bases from J, leaving 12 bases between. Germline CDR1 reads LNHDA; CDR2 reads SQIVND (reference sequence). There are 11 residues in the CDR3. CDR3 region: CASRQAEAQFF. CDR3 nucleotide sequence: TGTGCCAGTAGGCAAGCGGAAGCGCAGTTCTTC.